This T cell receptor beta chain was obtained from a study of blood T cell repertoires in COVID-19. At the level of the study: Collection of acute and convalescent COVID-19 samples took place in the United States, Italy and Spain. PBMCs, B-cell-depleted T cells, or T cells provided the cDNA or gDNA that made up the material.

The germline V gene encodes CDR1 LNHDA and CDR2 SQIVND (reference sequence). The CDR3 consists of 15 residues. The V gene end was trimmed by 6 bases and the J gene end by 5 bases; junction bases not matched to a gene: 8. Clones were read by immunoSEQ multiplex PCR, and TCRdb kept only the in-frame ones, dropping some. The sample lists more than 80,000 clones, about 80% occurring once. The gene calls are TRBV19 and TRBJ2-5; 11 bases align to TRBD1. Input material: peripheral blood. This sequence originates from a human donor in a cohort sampled during active COVID-19. The CDR3: CASSLGQGALETQYF. As DNA, the CDR3 is TGTGCCAGTAGCCTCGGACAGGGGGCTCTGGAGACCCAGTACTTC.